A single sample gave rise to the 12 T cell receptor beta chains below, sequenced in a study of breast tumors, draining lymph nodes, adjacent tissues. Samples came from axillary lymph nodes draining the breast cancer. TCRdb analysed the multiplex PCR reads with MiXCR anew, one entry per CDR3 protein. The sample contains some 170,000 distinct CDR3 sequences, around a third of which appear only once. Sequenced sample: axillary lymph node tissue. These receptors were obtained from a female donor with breast cancer. Some clones in this sample may be carry-over from other donors' samples.

This clonotype has a handful of counts. The chain recombines TRBV20-1 with TRBJ1-1; 8 nucleotides match TRBD1. The germline V gene encodes CDR1 DFQATT and CDR2 SNEGSKA (reference sequence). The trim removed 6 bases at V and 7 bases at J, leaving 4 bases unmatched. The CDR3 runs to 11 residues. DNA of the CDR3: TGCAGTGCCACAGGGGGTATTGAAGCTTTCTTT. It yields the protein CSATGGIEAFF.

A few counts support this clonotype. This clone may be a read error of a much larger clone one base away. V and J are TRBV5-6 and TRBJ2-2; D is perhaps TRBD1 (5 bases). Looked up from germline, CDR1 is SGHDT and CDR2 is YYEEEE. The CDR3 is 15 amino acids. Trimming shortened V by 0 bases and J by 4 bases, and 10 bases separated the two germline ends. CDR3 sequence: CASSLVGAFTGELFF. CDR3 nucleotide sequence: TGTGCCAGCAGCTTGGTTGGGGCCTTCACCGGGGAGCTGTTTTTT.

Details on this clonotype: With a much larger clone just one base away, this may be a read error. The V and J genes are TRBV9 and TRBJ2-7; possibly TRBD2 for D (6 bases). The germline CDR1 and CDR2 sequences are SGDLS and YYNGEE. This CDR3 has 15 amino acids. This chain's CDR3 is CASSVDWGGNYEPYF. DNA for the CDR3: TGTGCCAGCAGCGTAGACTGGGGAGGAAACTACGAGCCGTACTTC.

V gene TRBV15 combines with J gene TRBJ1-1; no definite D call. The V gene's germline CDR1 is LNHNV and CDR2 YYDKDF (reference sequence). V was cut by 3 bases and J by 4 bases, with 12 bases left in between. The CDR3 has 14 amino acids. CDR3 residues: CATSRDTAATEAFF. The DNA of the CDR3 is TGTGCCACCAGCAGGGATACAGCCGCCACTGAAGCTTTCTTT. Full variable domain (rest looked up from reference TRBV15 and TRBJ1-1): DAMVIQNPRYQVTQFGKPVTLSCSQTLNHNVMYWYQQKSSQAPKLLFHYYDKDFNNEADTPDNFQSRRPNTSFCFLDIRSPGLGDTAMYLCATSRDTAATEAFFGQGTRLTVV.

This clonotype was seen many times. The chain couples TRBV6-1 to TRBJ1-5, with D possibly TRBD1 on 6 matching bases. The germline V gene encodes CDR1 MNHNS and CDR2 SASEGT. CDR3 length: 13 residues. The ends were cut back, 6 bases at V and 7 bases at J, with 13 bases in the middle. The CDR3, as DNA: TGTGCCAGCAGCTCCGGGACACCGCAGCCCCAGCATTTT. This encodes CASSSGTPQPQHF.

Worth noting for this clonotype: This could be a read error, since a much larger clone is one nucleotide away. The chain joins TRBV28 to TRBJ1-6, with D unclear. CDR1 and CDR2 from the germline V gene are MDHEN and SYDVKM. The CDR3 is 15 residues long. Between the trimmed V and J ends, which lost 2 bases and 9 bases, there was a span of 14 bases. The chain's CDR3 is CASSLHARGISPLHF. CDR3 in DNA: TGTGCCAGCAGTTTACATGCCAGAGGGATTTCACCCCTCCACTTT.

In its sample, this clonotype was seen many times. This chain joins TRBV7-8 and TRBJ2-2; the D call may be TRBD1 or TRBD2 (5 bases each). The length of the CDR3 is 15 residues. The V and J ends lost 4 bases and 0 bases respectively, with 9 bases between them. Germline V gene data show CDR1 as SGHVS and CDR2 as FQNEAQ. The CDR3 spells CASSSRGANTGELFF. The CDR3, as DNA: TGTGCCAGCAGCTCACGGGGCGCGAACACCGGGGAGCTGTTTTTT.

The rearrangement joins TRBV2 to TRBJ2-7, with D perhaps TRBD1 or TRBD2 (5 bases each). The germline CDR1 and CDR2 sequences are SNHLY and FYNNEI. The CDR3 sequence is 14 residues long. The V end lost 6 bases, the J end lost 6 bases, and 18 bases lay between the germline ends. The CDR3: CASSPTGPGREQYF. The CDR3 DNA is TGTGCCAGCAGCCCCACGGGACCGGGCCGCGAGCAGTACTTC.

This clonotype was seen many times. The chain links TRBV15 to TRBJ2-7; the match to TRBD1 covers 8 bases. The V gene's germline CDR1 is LNHNV and CDR2 YYDKDF (reference sequence). This CDR3 has 16 residues. V trimming: 3 bases; J trimming: 0 bases; junction bases outside the gene matches: 7. CDR3 region: CATSRLRTGSSYEQYF. CDR3 bases: TGTGCCACCAGCAGGCTAAGGACAGGGAGCTCCTACGAGCAGTACTTC.

This clonotype was seen only once. This could be a read error, since a much larger clone is one nucleotide away. The missing conserved phenylalanine or tryptophan at the end of this CDR3 makes a read error likely. The DNA is left out, because the CDR3 cannot be placed on it with certainty; the CDR3 is given as TCRdb lists it. This rearrangement joins TRBV6-5 to TRBJ2-3; TRBD1 reflects the table's D call only, with no check against the DNA. CDR1 MNHEY and CDR2 SVGAGI come from the germline V gene. Including both end residues, the CDR3 is 15 amino acids long. CDR3 sequence: CASSPPRDSRNRRHL.

On this clonotype itself: A read error may be the cause here, since a much bigger clone is one base away. This sequence joins TRBV7-9 and TRBJ1-1, with D hard to call. Trimming pared 1 base from V and 4 bases from J, leaving 7 bases between. CDR3 length: 13 residues. Germline V CDR1 and CDR2: SEHNR, FQNEAQ (reference sequence). The CDR3 sequence is CASSLEGSTEAFF. The CDR3 bases are TGTGCCAGCAGCTTAGAAGGGAGCACTGAAGCTTTCTTT.

This clonotype has ten or more counts. This chain links TRBV2 with TRBJ2-7, with D uncertain. The length of the CDR3 is 11 residues. V shed 4 bases and J shed 3 bases, with 4 bases lying between them. CDR1 SNHLY and CDR2 FYNNEI come from the germline V gene. The CDR3 DNA follows: TGTGCCAGCAGTGGGGGCTACGAGCAGTACTTC. This sequence encodes CASSGGYEQYF.